Presented here are 8 T cell receptor beta chains from one specimen sequenced in a study of cytomegalovirus exposure and HLA in healthy donors. The PCR employed 60 Vbeta primers together with 13 Jbeta primers. Some clones are missing from TCRdb's copy, which holds only in-frame ones; the method was immunoSEQ multiplex PCR. Of about 200,000 clones in the sample, 82% were seen once. The specimen was PBMCs. Receptors were obtained from a middle-aged woman in good health and CMV-seronegative.

This chain links TRBV2 with TRBJ2-1; 11 nucleotides line up with TRBD2. The V and J ends lost 6 bases and 6 bases, in that order; junction bases with no gene match: 1. Germline lookup yields CDR1 SNHLY and CDR2 FYNNEI. The CDR3 consists of 13 residues. The CDR3 nucleotides read TGTGCCAGCAGGGGACTAGCGGTCAATGAGCAGTTCTTC. Translation: CASRGLAVNEQFF.

This clone has a single count. The genes are TRBV28 and TRBJ2-5, with 9 bases that match TRBD2. V trimming: 3 bases; J trimming: 4 bases; junction bases outside the gene matches: 6. Germline CDR1 and CDR2: MDHEN and SYDVKM. The length of the CDR3 is 15 residues. CDR3 in amino acids: CASSLREGLGETQYF. The DNA of the CDR3 is TGTGCCAGCAGTTTGCGGGAGGGCCTGGGAGAGACCCAGTACTTC. Complete variable domain (other parts from reference TRBV28 and TRBJ2-5): DVKVTQSSRYLVKRTGEKVFLECVQDMDHENMFWYRQDPGLGLRLIYFSYDVKMKEKGDIPEGYSVSREKKERFSLILESASTNQTSMYLCASSLREGLGETQYFGPGTRLLVL.

This rearrangement joins TRBV7-3 to TRBJ2-1; TRBD2 agrees at 9 bases. The germline V gene encodes CDR1 SGHTA and CDR2 FQGTGA. The CDR3 runs 15 residues. The junction had 3 bases not matched to a gene; V was cut back by 2 bases and J by 4 bases. CDR3 region: CASSLALAGYNEQFF. The CDR3 DNA reads TGTGCCAGCAGCTTAGCCCTAGCGGGATACAATGAGCAGTTCTTC.

The V gene is TRBV28, the J gene TRBJ2-4; the D gene is possibly TRBD1 (6 bases). This CDR3 region has 12 residues. Per germline, CDR1 MDHEN and CDR2 SYDVKM. Trimming took 7 bases from V and 15 from J, leaving 19 bases between them. This CDR3 reads CASISQQGSPYF. CDR3 nucleotides: TGTGCCAGCATTTCACAACAGGGTAGTCCGTACTTC.

The J gene is TRBJ1-4, the V gene TRBV5-1; D might be TRBD1 (6 bases). Germline-derived CDR1 and CDR2 are SGHRS and YFSETQ. The CDR3 length is 14 residues. V was trimmed by 4 bases and J by 11 bases, leaving 18 bases between them. The CDR3 bases are TGCGCCAGCAGCCCCACTTCGGGGGGCGGCAAACTGTTTTTT. Amino acid sequence: CASSPTSGGGKLFF.

J is TRBJ2-2 and V is TRBV6-5, with 7 bases that match TRBD1. CDR1 is MNHEY and CDR2 is SVGAGI in the germline V gene. V lost 2 bases, J lost 4 bases, and 7 bases stayed unmatched. The CDR3 runs to 16 residues. The DNA of the CDR3 is TGTGCCAGCAGTTACAACAGGGGCTCAGGCACCGGGGAGCTGTTTTTT. This translates into CASSYNRGSGTGELFF.

A few counts support this clone. CDR3 DNA sequence: TGTGCCAGCAGCGCACCTAGGGCAGGGGGCGTTTCTGGCTACACCTTC. Translation gives CASSAPRAGGVSGYTF. The V and J genes are TRBV9 and TRBJ1-2; 8 bases are a match to TRBD1. This CDR3 is built from 16 residues. Germline V gives CDR1 SGDLS, CDR2 YYNGEE. After removal of 3 bases from V and 7 bases from J, the junction contained 14 bases not matched to a gene. The full variable domain, with the rest looked up from reference TRBV9 and TRBJ1-2, is DSGVTQTPKHLITATGQRVTLRCSPRSGDLSVYWYQQSLDQGLQFLIQYYNGEERAKGNILERFSAQQFPDLHSELNLSSLELGDSALYFCASSAPRAGGVSGYTFGSGTRLTVV.

This rearrangement joins TRBV27 to TRBJ2-3; D gene unclear. There are 15 residues in the CDR3. Germline CDR1 reads MNHEY; CDR2 reads SMNVEV (reference sequence). The CDR3, as DNA: TGTGTAAGCTCAGAGACGGGTTTTGGGACAGATACGCAGTATTTT. Protein: CVSSETGFGTDTQYF.